This TCR beta chain was sequenced for a study of CD8+ T cells in alopecia areata. Extraction of RNA preceded its reverse transcription into cDNA, which served as the sequencing template. TCRdb keeps only in-frame clones here, not all; method: immunoSEQ multiplex PCR. The sample comprises 150,000 to 200,000 clones, 40% to 55% of which are singletons, and 10% rests with the top ten. Treatment in this sample: oral pan-JAK inhibitor, 5-10 mg twice daily. From PBMCs, CD4+ and CD8+ T cells were sorted. The specimen was CD8+ T cells sorted from blood, collected at roughly week 53, from a patient treated with tofacitinib. This clonotype was obtained from a human donor with alopecia areata.

CDR3 in amino acids: CASSLEGSYEQYF. The CDR3 nucleotides read TGTGCCAGCAGCTTAGAGGGGTCCTACGAGCAGTACTTC. This chain uses TRBV13 with TRBJ2-7, with D perhaps matching TRBD1 (5 bases). In germline, CDR1 is PRHDT, CDR2 FYEKMQ (reference sequence). V lost 1 base to trimming and J lost 1 base, with 5 bases between them. The CDR3 extends over 13 amino acids.